Each of the 14 T cell receptor beta chains below was sequenced from the same sample in a study of cytomegalovirus exposure and HLA in healthy donors. 60 Vbeta and 13 Jbeta primers were used in PCR. Profiled with immunoSEQ multiplex PCR; TCRdb holds only in-frame clones, not every one. Its table lists roughly 80,000 clones. The material sequenced was PBMCs. The receptors here all came from a man aged 45-65 years in good health and CMV-seronegative.

The gene calls are TRBV19 and TRBJ1-5; unclear D gene. Per germline, CDR1 LNHDA and CDR2 SQIVND (reference sequence). This CDR3 contains 17 residues. Trimming shortened V by 6 bases and J by 4 bases, and 22 bases separated the two germline ends. The CDR3 DNA sequence: TGTGCCAGTAGCCGCACTCCGAGAAACAGCCTGAATCAGCCCCAGCATTTT. Translated: CASSRTPRNSLNQPQHF.

This sequence joins TRBV5-1 and TRBJ1-4; 7 bases match TRBD1. The CDR3 covers 16 residues. The germline V gene encodes CDR1 SGHRS and CDR2 YFSETQ. V lost 4 bases, J lost 3 bases, and 9 bases stayed unmatched. CDR3 bases: TGCGCCAGCAGCCCCGCGAGGGACAGAGCTAATGAAAAACTGTTTTTT. This translates into CASSPARDRANEKLFF.

The rearrangement joins TRBV6-5 to TRBJ2-5; a weak D match, TRBD2 (6 bases). V lost 6 bases and J lost 4, with 12 bases in between. CDR3 length: 13 residues. Germline CDR1 MNHEY, CDR2 SVGAGI. The CDR3 DNA sequence: TGTGCCAGCAGCATCACTAGCCGAGAGACCCAGTACTTC. Translation: CASSITSRETQYF.

In DNA form, the CDR3 reads TGCGCCAGCAAGAGGACAGGGGATGCCGGGGAGCTGTTTTTT. Amino acid sequence: CASKRTGDAGELFF. The chain has TRBV5-1 and TRBJ2-2; 9 nucleotides agree with TRBD1. Per the germline V gene, CDR1 is SGHRS and CDR2 is YFSETQ. This CDR3 is built from 14 residues. The junction had 6 bases not matched to a gene; V was cut back by 6 bases and J by 6 bases.

The gene calls are TRBV11-2 and TRBJ1-4, with D perhaps TRBD1 (5 bases). Germline CDR1 and CDR2: SGHAT and FQNNGV. The CDR3 extends over 15 amino acids. Trimming stripped 6 bases from V and 0 bases from J, with 11 bases between. CDR3 sequence reads: CASRSGPSTNEKLFF. The CDR3 bases are TGTGCCAGCAGGTCAGGGCCCTCAACTAATGAAAAACTGTTTTTT.

The rearrangement links TRBV29-1 to TRBJ2-7; 11 bases match TRBD2. Per the germline V gene, CDR1 is SQVTM and CDR2 is ANQGSEA. The CDR3 is 13 residues long. J was trimmed by 2 bases and V by 7 bases; bases with no gene match: 4. This CDR3 reads CSALSGGAYEQYF. CDR3 in DNA: TGCAGCGCTCTTAGCGGGGGGGCCTACGAGCAGTACTTC.

The V call is TRBV7-3, the J call TRBJ1-2, with D maybe TRBD1 (5 bases). Germline values: CDR1 SGHTA, CDR2 FQGTGA. CDR3 length: 16 amino acids. V shed 5 bases and J shed 1 base, with 17 bases lying between them. CDR3 nucleotide sequence: TGTGCCAGCAGCCCCTTGGCGGGACTCTTTAACTATGGCTACACCTTC. Its translation is CASSPLAGLFNYGYTF.

This rearrangement joins TRBV28 to TRBJ2-6; D gene unclear. Germline V CDR1 and CDR2: MDHEN, SYDVKM. CDR3 length: 14 residues. The V gene lost 5 bases and the J gene lost 2 bases, with 7 bases spanning the gap. The CDR3 DNA reads as TGTGCCAGCAGTGGCGGAACTGGGGCCAACGTCCTGACTTTC. It translates to CASSGGTGANVLTF.

The chain has TRBV19 and TRBJ1-1, with 8 bases fitting TRBD1. With 5 bases clipped from V and 6 bases from J, the junction kept 5 bases outside the gene matches. Germline CDR1 is LNHDA and CDR2 is SQIVND (reference sequence). The CDR3 is 13 residues long. The DNA of the CDR3 is TGTGCCAGTAGTTTCGGACAGGGCGCTGAAGCTTTCTTT. Amino acids: CASSFGQGAEAFF.

The chain carries TRBV7-2 and TRBJ1-1; possible D gene TRBD1, 5 bases. From germline, CDR1 is SGHTA and CDR2 FQGNSA. The CDR3 runs 14 residues. Trimming took 4 bases from V and 5 from J, leaving 14 bases between them. This CDR3 reads CASSSSRGRTEAFF. In DNA, the CDR3 is TGTGCCAGCAGCTCAAGCCGGGGGAGAACTGAAGCTTTCTTT. The full variable domain, its missing parts supplied by reference TRBV7-2 and TRBJ1-1, is GAGVSQSPSNKVTEKGKDVELRCDPISGHTALYWYRQSLGQGLEFLIYFQGNSAPDKSGLPSDRFSAERTGGSVSTLTIQRTQQEDSAVYLCASSSSRGRTEAFFGQGTRLTVV.

V and J are TRBV4-2 and TRBJ1-2, with 7 bases lining up with TRBD1. The V gene's germline CDR1 is LGHNA and CDR2 YNFKEQ. Trimming removed 4 bases from V and 4 bases from J; junction bases left unmatched: 6. The length of the CDR3 is 14 residues. The CDR3: CASSPPTGIYGYTF. The CDR3 bases are TGTGCCAGCAGCCCCCCGACAGGGATCTATGGCTACACCTTC.

The chain has TRBV18 and TRBJ2-5; perhaps TRBD2 as D (6 bases). The DNA end is a closer match to TRBJ2-7, so the J assignment may be wrong. Germline V gene sequence: CDR1 KGHSH, CDR2 LQKENI. The CDR3 covers 14 residues. CDR3 nucleotides: TGTGCCAGCTCACCGCCTTCTAGCGCCCACGAGCAGTACTTC. Its translation is CASSPPSSAHEQYF.

The chain carries TRBV27 and TRBJ1-5; 9 positions agree with TRBD1. CDR1 and CDR2 (germline): MNHEY, SMNVEV (reference sequence). The V gene end was trimmed by 6 bases and the J gene end by 7 bases; junction bases not matched to a gene: 7. The length of the CDR3 is 14 residues. CDR3 sequence: CASSLTGGSQPQHF. The CDR3 region has the DNA TGTGCCAGCAGCCTCACAGGGGGCAGCCAGCCCCAGCATTTT.

The V and J genes are TRBV28 and TRBJ1-2; 7 bases agree with TRBD1. Trimming removed 6 bases from V and 2 bases from J; junction bases left unmatched: 6. CDR1 and CDR2 (germline): MDHEN, SYDVKM. This CDR3 is built from 14 residues. CDR3: CASRGQGGNYGYTF. CDR3 nucleotide sequence: TGTGCCAGCAGGGGGCAGGGGGGAAACTATGGCTACACCTTC.